This T cell receptor beta chain was observed in a study of graft-versus-host responses after intestinal transplantation. Turning to the study itself: Each transplant was multivisceral, liver-intestinal, or isolated intestinal. Induction using anti-thymocyte globulin, followed by tacrolimus and steroids for 2 to 4 years, was given to all recipients.

Broader study findings: In recipient marrow, GvH clones were found, and some appeared first in ileum or blood. Researchers found peak circulating GvH clone levels linked to early post-transplant HvG declines.

This clone was recorded once. What it binds is unknown. The CDR3 has 14 amino acids. The V segment lost 5 bases and the J segment 2 bases; nucleotides outside the gene matches: 3. Germline V lookup: CDR1 MGHRA, CDR2 YSYEKL. Method: immunoSEQ multiplex PCR; TCRdb's copy keeps in-frame clones and lacks some. The table has tens of thousands of clones, 90% seen once. Source: unstimulated CD8+ T cells sorted from spleen or lymph node cells, taken before intestinal transplant. The sequence derives from a human donor who received an intestinal transplant. V is TRBV4-1 and J is TRBJ2-3; 8 nucleotides line up with TRBD2. The CDR3 is CASSYSGATDTQYF. The CDR3 nucleotides read TGCGCCAGCAGCTATAGCGGGGCCACAGATACGCAGTATTTT.